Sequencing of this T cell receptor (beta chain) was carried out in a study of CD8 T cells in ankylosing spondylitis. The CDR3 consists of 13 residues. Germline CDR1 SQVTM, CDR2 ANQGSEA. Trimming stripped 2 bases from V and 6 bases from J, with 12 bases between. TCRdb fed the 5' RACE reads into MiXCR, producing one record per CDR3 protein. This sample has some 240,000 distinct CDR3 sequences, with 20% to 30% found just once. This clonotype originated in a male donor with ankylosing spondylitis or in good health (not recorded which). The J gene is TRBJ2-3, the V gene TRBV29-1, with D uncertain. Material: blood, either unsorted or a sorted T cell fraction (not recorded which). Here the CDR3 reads CSVEFVVGDTQYF. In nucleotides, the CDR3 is TGCAGCGTTGAATTTGTGGTTGGCGATACGCAGTATTTT.